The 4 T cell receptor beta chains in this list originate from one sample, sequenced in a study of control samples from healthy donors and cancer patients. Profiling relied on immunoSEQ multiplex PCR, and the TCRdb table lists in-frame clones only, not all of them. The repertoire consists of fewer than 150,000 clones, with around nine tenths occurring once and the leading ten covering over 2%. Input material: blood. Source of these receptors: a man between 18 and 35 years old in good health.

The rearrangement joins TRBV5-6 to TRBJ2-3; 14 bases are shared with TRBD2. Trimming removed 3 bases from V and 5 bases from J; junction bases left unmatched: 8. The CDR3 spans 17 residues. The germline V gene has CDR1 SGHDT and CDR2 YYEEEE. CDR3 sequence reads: CASSSTSGRAWEDTQYF. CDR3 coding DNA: TGTGCCAGCAGCTCGACTAGCGGGAGGGCCTGGGAAGATACGCAGTATTTT.

As DNA, the CDR3 is TGTGCCAGCAGCTCACTTCTAGCAGGAAACAATCAGCCCCAGCATTTT. It encodes CASSSLLAGNNQPQHF. This chain joins TRBV5-5 and TRBJ1-5; D is uncertain. V was cut by 3 bases and J by 3 bases, with 16 bases left in between. The germline gives CDR1 SGHKS, CDR2 YYEKEE (reference sequence). The CDR3 is 16 residues long.

CDR3 sequence (DNA): TGTGCCAGCACGCTAGTAGGGGTTCCTTCCTTTTGGGACTATGGCTACACCTTC. It is translated as CASTLVGVPSFWDYGYTF. This chain uses TRBV5-4 with TRBJ1-2; a weak D match, TRBD1 (5 bases). Trimming cost V 6 bases and J 3 bases, with 27 bases left between them. This CDR3 has 18 amino acids. CDR1 and CDR2 from the germline V gene are SGHNT and YYREEE (reference sequence).

This chain's CDR3 is CASRLTGGTNEKLFF. The CDR3 DNA is TGTGCCAGCAGACTTACAGGAGGCACTAATGAAAAACTGTTTTTT. The V call is TRBV27, the J call TRBJ1-4; D might be TRBD1 (5 bases). Trimming removed 6 bases from V and 2 bases from J, with 13 bases in between. From germline, CDR1 is MNHEY and CDR2 SMNVEV (reference sequence). CDR3 length: 15 amino acids.